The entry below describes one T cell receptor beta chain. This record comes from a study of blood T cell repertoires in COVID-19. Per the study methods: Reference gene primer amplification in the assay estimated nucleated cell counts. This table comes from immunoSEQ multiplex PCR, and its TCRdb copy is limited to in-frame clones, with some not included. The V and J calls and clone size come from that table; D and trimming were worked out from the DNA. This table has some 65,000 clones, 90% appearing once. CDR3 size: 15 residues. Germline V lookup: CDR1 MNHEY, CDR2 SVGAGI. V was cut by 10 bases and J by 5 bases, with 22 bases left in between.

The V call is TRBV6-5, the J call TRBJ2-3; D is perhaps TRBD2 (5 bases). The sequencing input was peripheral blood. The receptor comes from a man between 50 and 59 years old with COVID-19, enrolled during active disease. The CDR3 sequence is CATQRASPGLDTQYF. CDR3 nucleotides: TGTGCCACACAGAGGGCTAGCCCTGGTTTAGATACGCAGTATTTT.